The present T cell receptor (beta chain) was sequenced within a study of blood T cell repertoires in COVID-19. The wider study: The analysed material was cDNA or gDNA that came from T cells, B-cell-depleted T cells, or PBMCs.

Trimming left V 3 bases short and J 4 bases short, with 8 bases between. CDR1 and CDR2 (germline): SGHRS, YFSETQ. There are 13 residues in the CDR3. Per the authors' pipeline: Estimated nucleated cell counts came from reference gene primer amplification. Produced via immunoSEQ multiplex PCR; TCRdb's table is partial and in-frame only. Clonal size and the V and J genes are those of that table, whereas D and trimming came from the DNA. The data contain some 250,000 clones, more than 70% of them seen just once; the ten biggest clones take up 5.7%. The rearrangement links TRBV5-1 to TRBJ2-1, with no clear D. The sequence was obtained from an elderly man with acute or convalescent COVID-19. The source material was peripheral blood. CDR3 coding DNA: TGCGCCAGCAGCTCCCTGTCTTACAATGAGCAGTTCTTC. Its translation is CASSSLSYNEQFF.